This T cell receptor (beta chain) was sequenced in a study of blood T cells in healthy people across ages. The germline V gene has CDR1 SEHNR and CDR2 FQNEAQ (reference sequence). The CDR3 runs 13 residues. The ends were cut back, 5 bases at V and 3 bases at J, with 10 bases in the middle. Points from the study as a whole: Naive CD4+ cell counts and diversity both ran higher in long-lived than in aged donors.

This clonotype was counted a few times. The antigen is undetermined. A second PCR, run for roughly 7 to 12 cycles, used a sample-barcoded 5' primer plus a J-beta primer mix. TCRdb used MiXCR to reprocess the 5' RACE reads, holding one entry per CDR3 protein. The table has over a million distinct CDR3 sequences, around 42% seen once. Sequencing was done on a sample of blood. The receptor's source is a young woman in good health. V gene TRBV7-9 combines with J gene TRBJ1-1; D is uncertain. In DNA form, the CDR3 reads TGTGCCAGCAGCCGACGTTTGGACACTGAAGCTTTCTTT. This gives the protein CASSRRLDTEAFF.